The 22 T cell receptor beta chains reported below all come from one sample, sequenced in a study of monozygotic twins with inflammatory bowel disease. TCRdb reanalyzed the 5' RACE reads and collapses them to one entry per CDR3 protein, without DNA. This sample's table reports approximately 420,000 distinct CDR3 sequences. The sample consisted of blood. These receptors were taken from a human donor with ulcerative colitis or Crohn's disease, or a healthy co-twin of an affected twin (not recorded which).

The chain recombines TRBV20-1 with TRBJ2-5. The V gene's germline CDR1 is DFQATT and CDR2 SNEGSKA (reference sequence). The CDR3 loop spans 12 amino acids. The CDR3 is CSASAVRETQYF.

V is TRBV28 and J is TRBJ2-3; as DNA is missing, the TRBD1 call by TCRdb cannot be tested. The CDR3 covers 15 residues. Germline assignment: CDR1 MDHEN and CDR2 SYDVKM. The CDR3 reads CASSSGQPGADTQYF.

This chain joins TRBV3-1 and TRBJ2-1; the D call from TCRdb, TRBD2, cannot be confirmed without DNA. CDR1 is LGHDT, CDR2 YNNKEL, per germline (reference sequence). This CDR3 has 19 amino acids. CDR3 sequence: CASSQVVGGASGSYNEQFF.

The chain is built from TRBV7-9 and TRBJ2-1; the TCRdb D gene call, TRBD1, has no DNA to confirm it. From germline, CDR1 is SEHNR and CDR2 FQNEAQ (reference sequence). The CDR3 sequence is 14 residues long. The CDR3: CASSFGGVANGQFF.

J is TRBJ1-1 and V is TRBV5-1; as DNA is missing, the TRBD1 call by TCRdb cannot be tested. CDR3 length: 15 residues. Germline V gene lookup returns CDR1 SGHRS and CDR2 YFSETQ. CDR3 sequence reads: CASSPGQFLNTEAFF.

The chain joins TRBV5-1 to TRBJ2-4; TCRdb calls TRBD1, which cannot be checked without DNA. The CDR3 contains 14 residues. Per germline, CDR1 SGHRS and CDR2 YFSETQ. CDR3 amino acids: CASSLDGGKNIQYF.

V and J are TRBV3-1 and TRBJ2-2. The germline V gene encodes CDR1 LGHDT and CDR2 YNNKEL (reference sequence). This CDR3 has 14 amino acids. The CDR3 region is CASSQGRWAGELFF.

V is TRBV6-6 and J is TRBJ1-2; TCRdb lists TRBD1, though no DNA is available to test this call. The CDR3 has 14 amino acids. CDR1 MNHNY and CDR2 SVGAGI come from the germline V gene (reference sequence). CDR3 residues: CASSYNRGGFGYTF.

This chain links TRBV28 with TRBJ2-7; TCRdb selects TRBD1, and the lack of DNA leaves this call unchecked. This CDR3 comprises 18 residues. Germline V CDR1 and CDR2: MDHEN, SYDVKM. The CDR3 protein is CASSLLGPNRPGSYEQYF.

This rearrangement joins TRBV27 to TRBJ2-7; without DNA, the TCRdb call of TRBD1 cannot be checked. There are 11 residues in the CDR3. CDR1 MNHEY and CDR2 SMNVEV come from the germline V gene (reference sequence). CDR3 amino acids: CASSKSGVYLF.

V usage is TRBV20-1 and J usage is TRBJ1-5. The CDR3 has 15 amino acids. The V gene's germline CDR1 is DFQATT and CDR2 SNEGSKA (reference sequence). The CDR3: CSARGGTNSNQPQHF.

The CDR3 sequence: CASSPSGAGRNSPLHF. The V and J genes are TRBV7-9 and TRBJ1-6; TCRdb's assignment of TRBD1 cannot be checked, as there is no DNA. CDR3 length: 16 residues. CDR1 is SEHNR and CDR2 is FQNEAQ in the germline V gene (reference sequence).

The chain combines TRBV28 with TRBJ2-3; TCRdb calls TRBD2, which cannot be checked without DNA. From germline, CDR1 is MDHEN and CDR2 SYDVKM. This CDR3 is 16 amino acids long. The CDR3 region is CASSPTGLAGSDTQYF.

This chain joins TRBV2 and TRBJ2-5; TCRdb returns TRBD1, unconfirmable since there is no DNA. The CDR3 consists of 15 residues. Germline V lookup: CDR1 SNHLY, CDR2 FYNNEI. CDR3 amino acids: CASSAQGGFGETQYF.

CDR3 amino acids: CASSLKGQHSYEQYF. The J gene is TRBJ2-7, the V gene TRBV28; TCRdb's assignment of TRBD1 cannot be checked, as there is no DNA. Germline V gene sequence: CDR1 MDHEN, CDR2 SYDVKM. This CDR3 region has 15 residues.

The V call is TRBV6-2 or TRBV6-3, the J call TRBJ2-7; TCRdb indicates TRBD1, and absent DNA this call remains unverified. CDR1 MNHEY and CDR2 SVGEGT come from the germline V gene. CDR3 size: 13 residues. CDR3 in amino acids: CASRRDSLYEQYF.

The chain has TRBV7-9 and TRBJ1-1. The CDR3 spans 14 residues. The germline gives CDR1 SEHNR, CDR2 FQNEAQ (reference sequence). This CDR3 reads CASSLVGGSSEAFF.

This chain links TRBV9 with TRBJ2-7. CDR3 length equals 14 residues. Looked up from germline, CDR1 is SGDLS and CDR2 is YYNGEE. The CDR3 spells CASSVGSTSYEQYF.

The rearrangement links TRBV28 to TRBJ1-1; no DNA is available, so the TRBD1 call from TCRdb remains unchecked. CDR1 is MDHEN and CDR2 is SYDVKM in the germline V gene. The CDR3 extends over 16 amino acids. The CDR3 loop is CASFPHSGGVGTEAFF.

The V call is TRBV5-1, the J call TRBJ1-5; TCRdb reports TRBD1, a call that lacks DNA to check it against. Germline CDR1 is SGHRS and CDR2 is YFSETQ. The CDR3 contains 14 residues. The CDR3 protein is CASSPGPGSQPQHF.

CDR3 region: CSASGHTEAFF. The rearrangement uses TRBV20-1 and TRBJ1-1. The CDR3 loop spans 11 amino acids. CDR1 DFQATT and CDR2 SNEGSKA come from the germline V gene (reference sequence).

This sequence joins TRBV9 and TRBJ2-7; checking the TCRdb D call of TRBD2 is not possible without DNA. The CDR3 loop spans 15 amino acids. From germline, CDR1 is SGDLS and CDR2 YYNGEE. The CDR3 reads CASSVSSGRSYEQYF.